What follows are 13 T cell receptor beta chains derived from one specimen sequenced in a study of cytomegalovirus exposure and HLA in healthy donors. TCRdb keeps only in-frame clones here, not all; method: immunoSEQ multiplex PCR. The profile shows more than 80,000 clones, approximately 96% of them singletons. Sample: PBMCs. These TCRs come from a woman younger than 35 in good health and CMV-seronegative.

The chain is built from TRBV7-2 and TRBJ1-1; D perhaps matches TRBD1 (6 bases). Germline CDR1 reads SGHTA; CDR2 reads FQGNSA. Trimming took 3 bases from V and 5 from J, leaving 10 bases between them. The CDR3 sequence is 13 residues long. CDR3: CASSLGGQTEAFF. CDR3 in DNA: TGTGCCAGCAGCTTGGGGGGGCAGACTGAAGCTTTCTTT. The whole variable domain, filled in from reference TRBV7-2 and TRBJ1-1, reads GAGVSQSPSNKVTEKGKDVELRCDPISGHTALYWYRQSLGQGLEFLIYFQGNSAPDKSGLPSDRFSAERTGGSVSTLTIQRTQQEDSAVYLCASSLGGQTEAFFGQGTRLTVV.

This clone occurred once. The V and J genes are TRBV27 and TRBJ2-5, with D possibly TRBD1 on 7 matching bases. The V gene lost 7 bases and the J gene lost 5 bases, with 14 bases spanning the gap. CDR3 size: 13 residues. Germline lookup yields CDR1 MNHEY and CDR2 SMNVEV (reference sequence). The CDR3 coding sequence is TGTGCCAGCACCCACGGAGGGGGCGAGACCCAGTACTTC. It specifies CASTHGGGETQYF.

The chain combines TRBV10-1 with TRBJ2-1; 12 nucleotides match TRBD2. Unmatched junction bases numbered 12, after V lost 5 bases and J lost 4 bases. Germline CDR1 reads WNHNN; CDR2 reads SYGVQD (reference sequence). The CDR3 consists of 18 residues. CDR3 amino acids: CASSFSLAGGVRYNEQFF. CDR3 coding DNA: TGCGCCAGCAGTTTCTCACTAGCGGGAGGTGTAAGGTACAATGAGCAGTTCTTC.

V is TRBV2 and J is TRBJ1-4, with D possibly being TRBD1 (6 bases). This CDR3 has 14 amino acids. Per germline, CDR1 SNHLY and CDR2 FYNNEI. V was shortened by 6 bases and J by 5 bases, with 13 bases between the two germline ends. CDR3 nucleotide sequence: TGTGCCAGCAGCGACAGGCGGCAGAATGAAAAACTGTTTTTT. Amino acids: CASSDRRQNEKLFF.

This clone was counted a single time. The rearrangement joins TRBV5-1 to TRBJ1-1; no reliable D call. Trimming pared 1 base from V and 1 base from J, leaving 5 bases between. From germline, CDR1 is SGHRS and CDR2 YFSETQ. The CDR3 has 13 residues. The CDR3 nucleotides read TGCGCCAGCAGCTTGCCGTGGAACACTGAAGCTTTCTTT. Translating gives CASSLPWNTEAFF.

This sequence joins TRBV2 and TRBJ2-5; 9 bases agree with TRBD2. The length of the CDR3 is 14 residues. Unmatched junction bases numbered 8, after V lost 8 bases and J lost 4 bases. The V gene's germline CDR1 is SNHLY and CDR2 FYNNEI. The CDR3 nucleotides read TGTGCCAGCGGGCAGGGGGGACTAGCAGAGACCCAGTACTTC. Its protein product is CASGQGGLAETQYF.

V usage is TRBV5-6 and J usage is TRBJ2-1; 11 nucleotides agree with TRBD1. With 5 bases clipped from V and 8 bases from J, the junction kept 9 bases outside the gene matches. There are 15 residues in the CDR3. Germline V gene sequence: CDR1 SGHDT, CDR2 YYEEEE. This chain's CDR3 is CASSLGQGVGDEQFF. CDR3 nucleotides: TGTGCCAGCAGTCTGGGACAGGGGGTCGGGGATGAGCAGTTCTTC.

This rearrangement joins TRBV5-6 to TRBJ2-1; 7 bases fit TRBD2. CDR3 length: 13 amino acids. The germline gives CDR1 SGHDT, CDR2 YYEEEE. V lost 2 bases, J lost 10 bases, and 6 bases stayed unmatched. In DNA, the CDR3 is TGTGCCAGCAGCTTATATGCGGGGGTGGAGCAGTTCTTC. Protein: CASSLYAGVEQFF.

This chain joins TRBV19 and TRBJ2-7, with a tentative D call TRBD1 (5 bases). Trimming pared 10 bases from V and 3 bases from J, leaving 13 bases between. Germline V CDR1 and CDR2: LNHDA, SQIVND (reference sequence). The length of the CDR3 is 12 residues. CDR3 protein: CANRQRIYEQYF. In nucleotides, the CDR3 is TGTGCCAACAGACAGAGAATCTACGAGCAGTACTTC. The whole variable domain, remainder taken from reference TRBV19 and TRBJ2-7, is DGGITQSPKYLFRKEGQNVTLSCEQNLNHDAMYWYRQDPGQGLRLIYYSQIVNDFQKGDIAEGYSVSREKKESFPLTVTSAQKNPTAFYLCANRQRIYEQYFGPGTRLTVT.

This chain connects TRBV5-1 to TRBJ2-3; tentative D call: TRBD2 (5 bases). This CDR3 spans 17 amino acids. Deletions cut 0 bases from V and 0 bases from J, with 14 bases between. Germline CDR1 SGHRS, CDR2 YFSETQ. The CDR3 DNA sequence: TGCGCCAGCAGCTTGGGTAGCGCAGATACTAGCACAGATACGCAGTATTTT. This sequence encodes CASSLGSADTSTDTQYF.

For this clone: The germline gene is not matched at one end of the junction; a read error may be the cause. The chain is built from TRBV11-2 and TRBJ2-1; D is possibly TRBD2 (6 bases). Per germline, CDR1 SGHAT and CDR2 FQNNGV. This CDR3 contains 13 residues. The CDR3 sequence is CASSPSEWGEPFF. The CDR3 DNA follows: TGTGCCAGCAGCCCCTCGGAATGGGGGGAGCCGTTCTTC.

The chain combines TRBV7-8 with TRBJ2-7, with a tentative D call TRBD2 (6 bases). The germline V gene encodes CDR1 SGHVS and CDR2 FQNEAQ. This CDR3 has 14 residues. Between the trimmed V and J ends, which lost 0 bases and 2 bases, there was a span of 8 bases. The CDR3 bases are TGTGCCAGCAGCTTAGCGCGCGGGGCCTACGAGCAGTACTTC. Protein product: CASSLARGAYEQYF.

V and J are TRBV7-9 and TRBJ2-2; 11 bases map to TRBD1. The CDR3 covers 16 residues. The V and J ends lost 3 bases and 0 bases, in that order; junction bases with no gene match: 0. Germline CDR1 and CDR2: SEHNR and FQNEAQ (reference sequence). The CDR3 reads CASSLGQGANTGELFF. In DNA form, the CDR3 reads TGTGCCAGCAGCTTGGGACAGGGGGCGAACACCGGGGAGCTGTTTTTT.